This TCR beta chain was found in a study of control samples from healthy donors and cancer patients. Generated by immunoSEQ multiplex PCR, the TCRdb table keeps only in-frame clones and is missing some. Of some 130,000 clones in the sample, 88% were seen once. The germline V gene has CDR1 MNHEY and CDR2 SVGEGT. J lost 5 bases, V lost 4 bases, and 3 bases had no gene match. CDR3 length equals 13 residues. The receptor was isolated from a man in his forties or fifties in good health. V and J are TRBV6-2 or TRBV6-3 and TRBJ2-7; 9 bases are a match to TRBD1. Sequencing input: blood. Here the CDR3 reads CASSWGQGDEQYF. The CDR3 region has the DNA TGTGCCAGCAGTTGGGGACAGGGCGACGAGCAGTACTTC.